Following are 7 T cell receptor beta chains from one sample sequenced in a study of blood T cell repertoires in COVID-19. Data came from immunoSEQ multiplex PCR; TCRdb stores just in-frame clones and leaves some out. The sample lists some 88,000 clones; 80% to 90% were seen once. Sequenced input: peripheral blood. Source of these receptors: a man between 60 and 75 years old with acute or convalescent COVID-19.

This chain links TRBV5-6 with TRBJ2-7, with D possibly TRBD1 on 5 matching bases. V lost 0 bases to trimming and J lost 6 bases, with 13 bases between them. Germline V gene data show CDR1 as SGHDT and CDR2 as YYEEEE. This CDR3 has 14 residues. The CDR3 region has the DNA TGTGCCAGCAGCTTGGAGGTGCAGGGTGGCGAGCAGTACTTC. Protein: CASSLEVQGGEQYF.

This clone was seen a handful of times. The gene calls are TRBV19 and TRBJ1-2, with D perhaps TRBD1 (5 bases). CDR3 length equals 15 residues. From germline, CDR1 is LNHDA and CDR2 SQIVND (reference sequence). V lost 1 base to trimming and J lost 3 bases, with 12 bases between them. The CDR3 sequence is CASSIGGQGHYGYTF. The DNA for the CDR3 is TGTGCCAGTAGTATAGGAGGTCAGGGTCACTATGGCTACACCTTC.

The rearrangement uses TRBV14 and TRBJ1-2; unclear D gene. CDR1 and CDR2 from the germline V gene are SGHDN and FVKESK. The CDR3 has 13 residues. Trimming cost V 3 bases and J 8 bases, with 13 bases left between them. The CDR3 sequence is CASSQSPGRGYTF. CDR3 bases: TGTGCCAGCAGCCAGTCACCGGGTCGGGGCTACACCTTC.

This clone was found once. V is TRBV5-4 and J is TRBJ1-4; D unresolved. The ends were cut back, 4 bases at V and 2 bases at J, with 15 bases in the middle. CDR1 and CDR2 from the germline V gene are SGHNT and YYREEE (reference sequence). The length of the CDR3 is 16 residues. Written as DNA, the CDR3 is TGTGCCAGCAGCCCCGAGGCGGGAGGTACTAATGAAAAACTGTTTTTT. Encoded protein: CASSPEAGGTNEKLFF. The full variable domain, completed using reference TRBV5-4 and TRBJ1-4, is ETGVTQSPTHLIKTRGQQVTLRCSSQSGHNTVSWYQQALGQGPQFIFQYYREEENGRGNFPPRFSGLQFPNYSSELNVNALELDDSALYLCASSPEAGGTNEKLFFGSGTQLSVL.

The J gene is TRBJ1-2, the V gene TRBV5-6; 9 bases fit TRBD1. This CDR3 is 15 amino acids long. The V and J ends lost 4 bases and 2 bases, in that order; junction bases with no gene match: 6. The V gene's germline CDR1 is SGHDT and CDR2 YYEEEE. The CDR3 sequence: CASSLGQGYNYGYTF. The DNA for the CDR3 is TGTGCCAGCAGCCTGGGACAGGGATACAACTATGGCTACACCTTC.

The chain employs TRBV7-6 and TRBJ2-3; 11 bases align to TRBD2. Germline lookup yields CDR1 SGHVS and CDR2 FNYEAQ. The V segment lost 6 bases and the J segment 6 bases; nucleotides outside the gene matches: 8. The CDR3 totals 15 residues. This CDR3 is CASRSTSGVLDTQYF. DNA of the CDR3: TGTGCCAGCAGGTCGACTAGCGGGGTTTTGGATACGCAGTATTTT.

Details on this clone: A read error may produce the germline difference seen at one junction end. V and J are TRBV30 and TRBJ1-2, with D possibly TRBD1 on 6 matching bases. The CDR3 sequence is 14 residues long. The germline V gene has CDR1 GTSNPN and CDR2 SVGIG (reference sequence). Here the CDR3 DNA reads TGTGCCCGGAGGTGGGGGCTGGGTGAAAATGGCTACACCTTC. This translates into CARRWGLGENGYTF.